This T cell receptor (beta chain) was found in a study of OX40 agonist ivuxolimab in advanced cancers. About the research overall: Patients receiving dose escalation had hepatocellular carcinoma, melanoma, renal cell or head and neck cancer. Partial responses were observed in three patients, of whom one had hepatocellular carcinoma and two had cutaneous melanoma.

This CDR3 comprises 14 residues. CDR1 is SEHNR and CDR2 is FQNEAQ in the germline V gene (reference sequence). Trimming stripped 3 bases from V and 5 bases from J, with 13 bases between. Study-wide points: CD4+ T cells averaged fewer expanded clones than CD8+ T cells.

As concerns this clone: Its matching antigen is unknown. The same CDR3 also results from other DNA sequences found in this sample.

Clones were read by immunoSEQ multiplex PCR, and TCRdb kept only the in-frame ones, dropping some. In the table there are 20,000 to 25,000 clones, roughly 84% of which are singletons. Patients were ineligible given autoimmune disease history or systemic immunosuppression. Sequencing was performed on CD4+ or CD8+ T cells sorted from blood, taken in a trial of the OX40 agonist ivuxolimab. The sequence was obtained from an adult with an advanced solid tumor such as melanoma, head and neck, liver or kidney cancer. V gene TRBV7-9 combines with J gene TRBJ1-2, with a weak D call TRBD1 (5 bases). The CDR3 reads CASSFTGEGYGYTF. CDR3 sequence (DNA): TGTGCCAGCAGCTTCACAGGTGAAGGATATGGCTACACCTTC.